Following are 16 T cell receptor beta chains from one sample sequenced in a study of blood T cell repertoires in COVID-19. Method: immunoSEQ multiplex PCR; TCRdb's copy keeps in-frame clones and lacks some. The sample records about 170,000 clones, 83% being singletons. The sample taken for sequencing was peripheral blood. These receptors came from a woman older than 75 with acute or convalescent COVID-19.

This rearrangement joins TRBV13 to TRBJ2-3; 11 bases match TRBD2. There are 16 residues in the CDR3. The V segment lost 5 bases and the J segment 7 bases; nucleotides outside the gene matches: 11. The V gene's germline CDR1 is PRHDT and CDR2 FYEKMQ (reference sequence). The CDR3 sequence: CASSTNLAGGLYTQYF. The CDR3 DNA follows: TGTGCCAGCAGCACAAACCTAGCGGGGGGTTTATATACGCAGTATTTT.

This clone was seen once. The chain uses TRBV7-2 and TRBJ2-1; TRBD2 matches at 8 bases. V gave up 6 bases and J gave up 6 bases; unmatched junction bases: 7. Germline V gene data show CDR1 as SGHTA and CDR2 as FQGNSA. The CDR3 has 14 amino acids. CDR3 loop: CASSIVGTSNEQFF. The CDR3 region has the DNA TGTGCCAGCAGTATAGTCGGGACTAGCAATGAGCAGTTCTTC.

The chain is built from TRBV28 and TRBJ1-4; 10 bases fit TRBD1. Germline lookup yields CDR1 MDHEN and CDR2 SYDVKM. The CDR3 has 17 residues. V gave up 5 bases and J gave up 7 bases; unmatched junction bases: 13. CDR3 DNA: TGTGCCAGCAGTCTCCCCGGCTGGACAGGGGGGAGTGAAAAACTGTTTTTT. Translating it yields CASSLPGWTGGSEKLFF.

The genes are TRBV10-3 and TRBJ1-1; 7 bases are shared with TRBD1. V gave up 0 bases and J gave up 8 bases; unmatched junction bases: 6. Germline V CDR1 and CDR2: ENHRY, SYGVKD. The CDR3 length is 14 residues. CDR3 nucleotide sequence: TGTGCCATCAGTGAGTCGGGCCAGGGGGGAGAAGCTTTCTTT. The encoded protein is CAISESGQGGEAFF.

CDR3 in amino acids: CAWVESYNEQFF. Here the CDR3 DNA reads TGTGCCTGGGTGGAGTCCTACAATGAGCAGTTCTTC. The gene calls are TRBV30 and TRBJ2-1; D is unclear. Germline CDR1 GTSNPN, CDR2 SVGIG (reference sequence). V lost 5 bases, J lost 1 base, and 6 bases lay in between. CDR3 length: 12 residues.

This chain uses TRBV7-2 with TRBJ2-2; D not resolved. In germline, CDR1 is SGHTA, CDR2 FQGNSA. Trimming removed 0 bases from V and 4 bases from J, with 9 bases in between. This CDR3 is built from 15 residues. CDR3 loop: CASSLAPPGTGELFF. CDR3 nucleotides: TGTGCCAGCAGCTTAGCCCCCCCGGGCACCGGGGAGCTGTTTTTT. The full variable domain, its missing parts supplied by reference TRBV7-2 and TRBJ2-2, is GAGVSQSPSNKVTEKGKDVELRCDPISGHTALYWYRQSLGQGLEFLIYFQGNSAPDKSGLPSDRFSAERTGGSVSTLTIQRTQQEDSAVYLCASSLAPPGTGELFFGEGSRLTVL.

The J gene is TRBJ2-1, the V gene TRBV9; the D gene is possibly TRBD2 (7 bases). The CDR3 runs 14 residues. V was shortened by 6 bases and J by 8 bases, with 18 bases between the two germline ends. Per the germline V gene, CDR1 is SGDLS and CDR2 is YYNGEE. The CDR3 here is CASKGEGQFDEQFF. For the CDR3, the DNA is TGTGCCAGCAAGGGGGAGGGCCAATTTGATGAGCAGTTCTTC.

This clone appeared a few times. Here the CDR3 reads CASSLLGQTTVGNYGYTF. In nucleotides, the CDR3 is TGTGCCAGCAGTTTATTGGGCCAGACGACAGTTGGAAACTATGGCTACACCTTC. The V call is TRBV28, the J call TRBJ1-2, with D perhaps TRBD1 (5 bases). This CDR3 has 18 residues. Germline lookup yields CDR1 MDHEN and CDR2 SYDVKM. Trimming shortened V by 1 base and J by 2 bases, and 20 bases separated the two germline ends.

The J gene is TRBJ2-7, the V gene TRBV7-2; 10 bases align to TRBD2. The V and J ends lost 5 bases and 3 bases, in that order; junction bases with no gene match: 13. CDR1 SGHTA and CDR2 FQGNSA come from the germline V gene. The CDR3 consists of 17 residues. The CDR3 loop reads CASSPLKAGGPIYEQYF. The CDR3 DNA reads TGTGCCAGCAGCCCCCTTAAAGCGGGAGGGCCGATCTACGAGCAGTACTTC.

This rearrangement joins TRBV3-1 (or the pseudogene TRBV3-2) to TRBJ2-7; the D gene is possibly TRBD2 (5 bases). The length of the CDR3 is 15 residues. The germline V and J ends were trimmed by 1 base and 1 base, with 11 bases remaining between them. The germline V gene has CDR1 LGHDT and CDR2 YNNKEL (reference sequence). The CDR3 region has the DNA TGTGCCAGCAGCCAAGCTCGGGAATTTTCCTACGAGCAGTACTTC. This encodes CASSQAREFSYEQYF.

This clone was recorded once. The chain joins TRBV6-6 to TRBJ2-7, with 12 bases matching TRBD1. CDR3 length: 17 amino acids. Germline assignment: CDR1 MNHNY and CDR2 SVGAGI (reference sequence). Unmatched junction bases numbered 13, after V lost 5 bases and J lost 5 bases. CDR3 nucleotide sequence: TGTGCCAGCAGTCCCGGGACAGGGGGCGGAGGGGTCGACGAGCAGTACTTC. Translated: CASSPGTGGGGVDEQYF.

The V gene is TRBV5-5, the J gene TRBJ2-1, with D tentatively TRBD1 (6 bases). This CDR3 is built from 15 residues. Germline values: CDR1 SGHKS, CDR2 YYEKEE (reference sequence). Trimming pared 4 bases from V and 8 bases from J, leaving 19 bases between. In nucleotides, the CDR3 is TGTGCCAGCAGCCCACTGGGGCAGGGGATACATGAGCAGTTCTTC. Translation gives CASSPLGQGIHEQFF.

This clone was found once. This chain links TRBV7-8 with TRBJ2-1, with TRBD2 matching over 10 bases. This CDR3 has 15 amino acids. Germline-derived CDR1 and CDR2 are SGHVS and FQNEAQ. After removal of 5 bases from V and 7 bases from J, the junction contained 8 bases not matched to a gene. DNA of the CDR3: TGTGCCAGCAGCACAATAGCGGGAGGTAAGAATGAGCAGTTCTTC. It yields the protein CASSTIAGGKNEQFF.

This clone was seen a handful of times. The chain couples TRBV5-1 to TRBJ1-5; 8 positions match TRBD1. This CDR3 comprises 14 residues. V trimming: 0 bases; J trimming: 7 bases; junction bases outside the gene matches: 3. Germline CDR1 and CDR2: SGHRS and YFSETQ. Written as DNA, the CDR3 is TGCGCCAGCAGCTTGGTAGCAGGGGGCCAGCCCCAGCATTTT. Its protein is CASSLVAGGQPQHF.

The J gene is TRBJ2-2, the V gene TRBV6-5; weak D call: TRBD1 (8 bases). The V gene's germline CDR1 is MNHEY and CDR2 SVGAGI. Trimming cost V 6 bases and J 4 bases, with 15 bases left between them. The CDR3 extends over 15 amino acids. As DNA, the CDR3 is TGTGCCAGCAGGGGGGGGACAGGTTTCACCGGGGAGCTGTTTTTT. Protein sequence: CASRGGTGFTGELFF.

Concerning this clone itself: Other DNA variants within this sample encode the same CDR3. The rearrangement links TRBV9 to TRBJ1-1; no clear D gene. The CDR3 covers 14 residues. V lost 0 bases, J lost 4 bases, and 10 bases lay in between. Germline assignment: CDR1 SGDLS and CDR2 YYNGEE. The CDR3 here is CASSVAGVGTEAFF. The CDR3 region has the DNA TGTGCCAGCAGCGTAGCCGGGGTAGGCACTGAAGCTTTCTTT.